Listed below are T cell receptor beta chains from one sample, sequenced in a study of shared T cell receptors in the human thymus. Assay: immunoSEQ multiplex PCR; the TCRdb copy retains only in-frame clones and omits some. This table has hundreds of thousands of clones, about 87% appearing once. This sample was also put to use in a study of human thymus T cells.

Material for sequencing was thymocytes. The receptors originated from a boy under three years old with a congenital heart defect. The CDR3 runs from the conserved cysteine through the conserved F or W. The D gene is left open where the match is weak. Clone size is given for some rows only: seen once, a few or many times, or a class if the clone is expanded.

D gene: -; clone size: -; V gene: TRBV7-9; J gene: TRBJ2-2; CDR3 length: 15; CDR3 DNA: TGTGCCAGCAGGATATCAGGGGCGAACACCGGGGAGCTGTTTTTT; CDR3 protein: CASRISGANTGELFF
D gene: TRBD2; clone size: -; V gene: TRBV5-1; J gene: TRBJ2-7; CDR3 length: 15; CDR3 DNA: TGCGCCAGCAGCTTGGGACTAGCGGGTCCCTACGAGCAGTACTTC; CDR3 protein: CASSLGLAGPYEQYF
D gene: TRBD1; clone size: few; V gene: TRBV5-6; J gene: TRBJ2-7; CDR3 length: 14; CDR3 DNA: TGTGCCAGCAAGGTCGGCAGGGGGAAGAGGGAGCAGTACTTC; CDR3 protein: CASKVGRGKREQYF
D gene: -; clone size: -; V gene: TRBV6-6; J gene: TRBJ1-2; CDR3 length: 13; CDR3 DNA: TGTGCCACCCCCACAGGTCTTCCGGGTGGCTACACCTTC; CDR3 protein: CATPTGLPGGYTF
D gene: TRBD1; clone size: -; V gene: TRBV5-1; J gene: TRBJ1-4; CDR3 length: 14; CDR3 DNA: TGCGCCAGCGCGCTAACAGGGGGCCGTGAAAAACTGTTTTTT; CDR3 protein: CASALTGGREKLFF
D gene: -; clone size: -; V gene: TRBV29-1; J gene: TRBJ2-2; CDR3 length: 14; CDR3 DNA: TGCAGCGTTGGTGGAGGAATGAACACCGGGGAGCTGTTTTTT; CDR3 protein: CSVGGGMNTGELFF
D gene: -; clone size: -; V gene: TRBV6-6; J gene: TRBJ2-5; CDR3 length: 13; CDR3 DNA: TGTGCCAGGCTTCGTCAGGGCCAAGAGACCCAGTACTTC; CDR3 protein: CARLRQGQETQYF
D gene: TRBD2; clone size: -; V gene: TRBV14; J gene: TRBJ2-6; CDR3 length: 18; CDR3 DNA: TGTGCCAGCAGCCCACCAGGGACTAGCGGCTCTGGGGCCAACGTCCTGACTTTC; CDR3 protein: CASSPPGTSGSGANVLTF
D gene: TRBD2; clone size: -; V gene: TRBV25-1; J gene: TRBJ2-1; CDR3 length: 18; CDR3 DNA: TGTGCCAGCAGTGAATTGGGCCCCAGCGGGAGCTCCTACAATGAGCAGTTCTTC; CDR3 protein: CASSELGPSGSSYNEQFF
D gene: -; clone size: -; V gene: TRBV6-5; J gene: TRBJ2-3; CDR3 length: 14; CDR3 DNA: TGTGCCAGCAGTTACGGCAGGTTGGCAGATACGCAGTATTTT; CDR3 protein: CASSYGRLADTQYF
D gene: -; clone size: -; V gene: TRBV12-5; J gene: TRBJ2-7; CDR3 length: 13; CDR3 DNA: TGTGCTAGTGGTTTGGTACAGGGATGCGAGCAGTACTTC; CDR3 protein: CASGLVQGCEQYF
D gene: -; clone size: -; V gene: TRBV2; J gene: TRBJ1-3; CDR3 length: 12; CDR3 DNA: TGTGCCAACTACAGGGAAACAAACACCATATATTTT; CDR3 protein: CANYRETNTIYF
D gene: -; clone size: -; V gene: TRBV6-1; J gene: TRBJ2-7; CDR3 length: 15; CDR3 DNA: TGTGCCAGCATGGACCGGGGTACCCTCTCCTACGAGCAGTACTTC; CDR3 protein: CASMDRGTLSYEQYF
D gene: TRBD1; clone size: few; V gene: TRBV18; J gene: TRBJ2-4; CDR3 length: 16; CDR3 DNA: TGTGCCAGCTCGTACCGGGACAGGGCCCCTTCGGACATTCAGTACTTC; CDR3 protein: CASSYRDRAPSDIQYF
D gene: -; clone size: -; V gene: TRBV4-2; J gene: TRBJ1-1; CDR3 length: 14; CDR3 DNA: TGTGCCAGCAGCGGGAGGGCAAGGAACACTGAAGCTTTCTTT; CDR3 protein: CASSGRARNTEAFF